One and the same sample provided the 30 T cell receptor beta chains below, sequenced in a study of CD8+CD57+ T cells in acquired aplastic anemia. The template for TCR beta VDJ and CDR3 sequence profiling was genomic DNA. TCRdb re-analysed the reads in MiXCR, keeping a single row per CDR3 protein. Here the sample spans some 82,000 distinct CDR3 sequences, roughly half being singletons. Input material: sorted CD4+, CD8+, or CD8+CD57+ T cells (not recorded which) from PBMCs. The receptors shown here come from a human donor in good health, serving as a control.

The chain joins TRBV5-4 to TRBJ2-2; 8 bases line up with TRBD2. Germline values: CDR1 SGHNT, CDR2 YYREEE (reference sequence). J lost 0 bases, V lost 6 bases, and 4 bases had no gene match. This CDR3 spans 15 amino acids. The CDR3 protein is CASTLAETNTGELFF. In nucleotides, the CDR3 is TGTGCCAGCACACTAGCGGAGACGAACACCGGGGAGCTGTTTTTT. The entire variable domain, with the rest obtained from reference TRBV5-4 and TRBJ2-2, is as follows: ETGVTQSPTHLIKTRGQQVTLRCSSQSGHNTVSWYQQALGQGPQFIFQYYREEENGRGNFPPRFSGLQFPNYSSELNVNALELDDSALYLCASTLAETNTGELFFGEGSRLTVL.

The chain carries TRBV20-1 and TRBJ2-2; the D gene is possibly TRBD1 (6 bases). CDR3 size: 15 residues. Trimming removed 0 bases at V and 3 bases at J, with 11 bases between. CDR1 and CDR2 from the germline V gene are DFQATT and SNEGSKA (reference sequence). The CDR3 nucleotides are TGCAGTGCTAGAGATGGCAGGGGAGACACCGGGGAGCTGTTTTTT. Its protein product is CSARDGRGDTGELFF.

The V gene is TRBV25-1, the J gene TRBJ2-1; TRBD2 is a possible D gene (5 bases). Trimming removed 4 bases from V and 4 bases from J, with 17 bases in between. Germline V gives CDR1 MGHDK, CDR2 SYGVNS. The CDR3 loop spans 16 amino acids. CDR3 amino acids: CASSAPREFAYNEQFF. The CDR3 nucleotides are TGTGCCAGCAGTGCCCCGAGGGAATTTGCTTACAATGAGCAGTTCTTC. Together with reference TRBV25-1 and TRBJ2-1, the CDR3 gives the full variable domain: EADIYQTPRYLVIGTGKKITLECSQTMGHDKMYWYQQDPGMELHLIHYSYGVNSTEKGDLSSESTVSRIRTEHFPLTLESARPSHTSQYLCASSAPREFAYNEQFFGPGTRLTVL.

This clonotype was found once. This chain uses TRBV10-3 with TRBJ2-7; a possible D gene is TRBD1 (5 bases). V was trimmed by 0 bases and J by 0 bases, leaving 6 bases between them. Germline CDR1 and CDR2: ENHRY and SYGVKD. CDR3 length: 14 residues. The CDR3 sequence: CAISESDSSYEQYF. CDR3 bases: TGTGCCATCAGTGAGTCAGACAGCTCCTACGAGCAGTACTTC.

This clonotype showed up just a few times. The CDR3 here is CASGLRGDEAFF. The CDR3 DNA reads as TGTGCCAGCGGATTACGGGGGGATGAAGCTTTCTTT. The V gene is TRBV27, the J gene TRBJ1-1; a possible D gene is TRBD1 (5 bases). CDR1 is MNHEY and CDR2 is SMNVEV in the germline V gene (reference sequence). The CDR3 covers 12 residues. V dropped 8 bases and J dropped 7 bases, with 14 bases sitting between them.

This clonotype was picked up a small number of times. The rearrangement uses TRBV12-3 or TRBV12-4 and TRBJ2-2, with 7 bases lining up with TRBD1. The CDR3 is made up of 15 amino acids. The ends lost 5 bases at V and 2 bases at J; junction bases unmatched: 5. In DNA, the CDR3 is TGTGCCAGCAGTCACAGGGGCGTAAACACCGGGGAGCTGTTTTTT. The encoded protein is CASSHRGVNTGELFF.

The table lists this clonotype with many counts. The chain joins TRBV7-9 to TRBJ2-7; no clear D. This CDR3 is 15 amino acids long. Germline V gives CDR1 SEHNR, CDR2 FQNEAQ (reference sequence). V lost 1 base, J lost 2 bases, and 12 bases lay in between. The CDR3 nucleotides are TGTGCCAGCAGCTTAGTGAAAGGTGAGGCCTACGAGCAGTACTTC. Amino acids: CASSLVKGEAYEQYF.

Only one count was recorded for this clonotype. The rearrangement joins TRBV20-1 to TRBJ1-4, with D perhaps matching TRBD1 (6 bases). The germline gives CDR1 DFQATT, CDR2 SNEGSKA (reference sequence). The ends were cut back, 0 bases at V and 7 bases at J, with 9 bases in the middle. The CDR3 has 13 amino acids. This chain's CDR3 is CSARDGTTEKLFF. CDR3 sequence (DNA): TGCAGTGCTAGAGATGGGACAACTGAAAAACTGTTTTTT.

The count of this clonotype is one. The CDR3 nucleotides read TGCAGCGTTACCCTGGGGGGCCGTTGCACTGAAGCTTTCTTT. Residues: CSVTLGGRCTEAFF. The chain couples TRBV29-1 to TRBJ1-1; a possible D gene is TRBD1 (6 bases). CDR3 size: 14 residues. The V gene's germline CDR1 is SQVTM and CDR2 ANQGSEA. Between the trimmed V and J ends, which lost 5 bases and 4 bases, there was a span of 17 bases.

The chain links TRBV14 to TRBJ1-2, with a tentative D call TRBD1 (5 bases). Trimming pared 1 base from V and 2 bases from J, leaving 11 bases between. Germline lookup yields CDR1 SGHDN and CDR2 FVKESK. This CDR3 contains 15 residues. The CDR3 reads CASSQVGVGNYGYTF. In nucleotides, the CDR3 is TGTGCCAGCAGCCAAGTGGGGGTCGGAAACTATGGCTACACCTTC.

This clonotype was found once. V usage is TRBV19 and J usage is TRBJ1-5, with D uncertain. Deletions cut 1 base from V and 11 bases from J, with 12 bases between. The CDR3 spans 13 residues. Germline V gene lookup returns CDR1 LNHDA and CDR2 SQIVND (reference sequence). CDR3 region: CASSIGGQETQHF. In DNA form, the CDR3 reads TGTGCCAGTAGTATAGGAGGGCAAGAGACCCAGCATTTT.

With respect to this clonotype: Being one base from a much bigger clone, this may be a read error. The rearrangement joins TRBV24-1 to TRBJ2-5; 9 positions match TRBD2. The trim removed 6 bases at V and 1 base at J, leaving 2 bases unmatched. This CDR3 is 14 amino acids long. Germline CDR1 reads KGHDR; CDR2 reads SFDVKD. CDR3 DNA sequence: TGTGCCACCAGTTTGCGGGAGGGCCAAGAGACCCAGTACTTC. Translation gives CATSLREGQETQYF.

Notes on this clonotype: A much more abundant neighbour one base away suggests this may be a read error. The chain combines TRBV4-1 with TRBJ1-2; D not resolved. V lost 1 base and J 1 base, leaving 13 bases between the germline ends. The CDR3 length is 16 residues. Germline V gene sequence: CDR1 MGHRA, CDR2 YSYEKL. CDR3 protein: CASSQGQENYNYGYTF. The CDR3 DNA is TGCGCCAGCAGCCAAGGTCAGGAGAATTATAACTATGGCTACACCTTC.

Concerning this clonotype itself: Sequence at one end of the junction differs from germline and may be a read error. The rearrangement uses TRBV7-8 and TRBJ2-5, with 10 positions matching TRBD2. Looked up from germline, CDR1 is SGHVS and CDR2 is FQNEAQ. This CDR3 region has 12 residues. The DNA of the CDR3 is TGTGCCACCAGCGGGGGGGCCGAGACCCAGTACTTC. It yields the protein CATSGGAETQYF.

This clonotype was detected ten times or more. This sequence joins TRBV7-9 and TRBJ2-2; D call uncertain. This CDR3 comprises 13 residues. Germline V gene data show CDR1 as SEHNR and CDR2 as FQNEAQ (reference sequence). Deletions cut 0 bases from V and 5 bases from J, with 4 bases between. CDR3 sequence reads: CASSLAVTGELFF. Here the CDR3 DNA reads TGTGCCAGCAGCTTAGCGGTAACCGGGGAGCTGTTTTTT. Based on the CDR3 plus reference TRBV7-9 and TRBJ2-2, the full variable domain is DTGVSQNPRHKITKRGQNVTFRCDPISEHNRLYWYRQTLGQGPEFLTYFQNEAQLEKSRLLSDRFSAERPKGSFSTLEIQRTEQGDSAMYLCASSLAVTGELFFGEGSRLTVL.

This clonotype was seen ten or more times. Here the CDR3 DNA reads TGTGCCACGTACCGGACAGGGGATAATTGGGGCTACACCTTC. Amino acid sequence: CATYRTGDNWGYTF. This chain links TRBV2 with TRBJ1-2; 9 bases fit TRBD1. The CDR3 runs to 14 residues. After removal of 10 bases from V and 8 bases from J, the junction contained 14 bases not matched to a gene. Per germline, CDR1 SNHLY and CDR2 FYNNEI.

The chain uses TRBV19 and TRBJ1-6; 9 nucleotides align to TRBD1. Germline trimming cut 4 bases from V and 10 bases from J; bases unmatched to any gene: 5. CDR3 length: 14 amino acids. Germline assignment: CDR1 LNHDA and CDR2 SQIVND (reference sequence). CDR3 nucleotides: TGTGCCAGTAGTACAGGACAGGGGATGTCACCCCTCCACTTT. This codes for CASSTGQGMSPLHF.

This clonotype was counted ten times or more. This chain joins TRBV5-1 and TRBJ1-1; weak D call: TRBD1 (6 bases). V dropped 1 base and J dropped 5 bases, with 9 bases sitting between them. CDR3 length: 13 amino acids. Germline V gives CDR1 SGHRS, CDR2 YFSETQ. The CDR3 DNA reads as TGCGCCAGCAGCTTGTACAGGGAGACTGAAGCTTTCTTT. Residues: CASSLYRETEAFF.

The rearrangement links TRBV19 to TRBJ1-5, with 7 bases fitting TRBD1. V was pared by 6 bases and J by 12 bases, with 11 bases of the junction left unmatched. CDR1 is LNHDA, CDR2 SQIVND, per germline (reference sequence). This CDR3 spans 13 amino acids. The CDR3 nucleotides read TGTGCCAGTAGCTCGGACAGGTTGTGGTTCCAGCATTTT. It specifies CASSSDRLWFQHF.

The chain links TRBV10-3 to TRBJ1-2; D remains ambiguous. This CDR3 region has 14 residues. The V end was cut by 4 bases, the J end by 3 bases, with 12 bases between. CDR1 and CDR2 (germline): ENHRY, SYGVKD. This chain's CDR3 is CAISASISDYGYTF. CDR3 bases: TGTGCCATCAGTGCCTCGATATCGGACTATGGCTACACCTTC.

The gene calls are TRBV2 and TRBJ2-3; D unresolved. The CDR3 is 12 amino acids. The germline V and J ends were trimmed by 6 bases and 6 bases, with 10 bases remaining between them. CDR1 is SNHLY and CDR2 is FYNNEI in the germline V gene. CDR3 DNA: TGTGCCAGCAGGTCCGGTGGGGATACGCAGTATTTT. Protein product: CASRSGGDTQYF.

This clonotype was observed many times. J is TRBJ1-4 and V is TRBV16; D is undetermined. CDR3 size: 14 residues. The V end was cut by 2 bases, the J end by 7 bases, with 11 bases between. Germline V gene sequence: CDR1 KGHSY, CDR2 FQNENV. The CDR3 nucleotides are TGTGCCAGCAGCCAACTGGCGGGAACTGAAAAACTGTTTTTT. It is translated as CASSQLAGTEKLFF.

A note on this clonotype: This may be a read error, as it is one base from a much larger clone. The CDR3 carries no conserved terminal phenylalanine or tryptophan, so it likely arises from a read error. This chain links TRBV11-2 with TRBJ2-7; D may match TRBD1 or TRBD2 (6 bases each). In germline, CDR1 is SGHAT, CDR2 FQNNGV. The CDR3 runs 17 residues. V gave up 4 bases and J gave up 4 bases, with 23 bases separating them. The CDR3 here is CASSSPLTGAGPYEQYS. DNA of the CDR3: TGTGCCAGCAGCTCACCTCTGACGGGGGCGGGACCGTACGAGCAGTACTCC.

This chain joins TRBV6-1 and TRBJ2-1, with 7 nucleotides matching TRBD2. Germline V gene data show CDR1 as MNHNS and CDR2 as SASEGT. The trim removed 7 bases at V and 8 bases at J, leaving 17 bases unmatched. The CDR3 has 16 amino acids. CDR3 residues: CASNPRIASGGHEQFF. CDR3 coding DNA: TGTGCCAGCAACCCAAGGATCGCTAGCGGTGGGCATGAGCAGTTCTTC.

This clonotype was seen at least ten times. The CDR3 sequence is CSARWTGADYGYTF. Here the CDR3 DNA reads TGCAGTGCTAGGTGGACAGGGGCGGACTATGGCTACACCTTC. The rearrangement links TRBV20-1 to TRBJ1-2, with 9 nucleotides matching TRBD1. With 3 bases clipped from V and 3 bases from J, the junction kept 5 bases outside the gene matches. Germline-derived CDR1 and CDR2 are DFQATT and SNEGSKA (reference sequence). The CDR3 has 14 residues.

The gene calls are TRBV24-1 and TRBJ1-1; D gene unclear. V shed 6 bases and J shed 1 base, with 8 bases lying between them. CDR3 length: 13 amino acids. Germline loops: CDR1 KGHDR, CDR2 SFDVKD. The CDR3, as DNA: TGTGCCACCAGTTTGTCTCCGAACACTGAAGCTTTCTTT. Amino acid sequence: CATSLSPNTEAFF.

Only a few counts were recorded for this clonotype. The rearrangement links TRBV27 to TRBJ1-5; 8 bases agree with TRBD1. CDR1 MNHEY and CDR2 SMNVEV come from the germline V gene (reference sequence). J was trimmed by 6 bases and V by 9 bases; bases with no gene match: 7. This CDR3 has 13 amino acids. CDR3 DNA sequence: TGTGCCAGTAAGGGACAGGATTCTCAGCCCCAGCATTTT. It translates to CASKGQDSQPQHF.

The sample holds many counts of this clonotype. This sequence joins TRBV5-1 and TRBJ1-2, with TRBD1 matching 7 bases. Germline V lookup: CDR1 SGHRS, CDR2 YFSETQ. With 2 bases clipped from V and 6 bases from J, the junction kept 7 bases outside the gene matches. This CDR3 spans 14 amino acids. The chain's CDR3 is CASSFRAGGDGYTF. The CDR3 nucleotides read TGCGCCAGCAGCTTCCGGGCAGGGGGGGATGGCTACACCTTC.

This clonotype was observed many times. This sequence joins TRBV15 and TRBJ1-1; tentative D call: TRBD1 (5 bases). The CDR3 is 16 residues long. The V gene lost 0 bases and the J gene lost 0 bases, with 11 bases spanning the gap. Germline CDR1 reads LNHNV; CDR2 reads YYDKDF (reference sequence). The CDR3, as DNA: TGTGCCACCAGCAGAGAAGGGCCGGGGGTGAACACTGAAGCTTTCTTT. It encodes CATSREGPGVNTEAFF.

Note on this clonotype: Given the absence of the conserved phenylalanine or tryptophan at the CDR3 end, a read error is likely. This chain joins TRBV3-1 and TRBJ1-1; tentative D call: TRBD1 (5 bases). Germline assignment: CDR1 LGHDT and CDR2 YNNKEL (reference sequence). The CDR3 is 15 residues long. V shed 3 bases and J shed 5 bases, with 16 bases lying between them. The CDR3: CASSQARRGQTEAFS. Written as DNA, the CDR3 is TGTGCCAGCAGCCAGGCTAGGAGGGGTCAAACTGAAGCTTTCTCT.